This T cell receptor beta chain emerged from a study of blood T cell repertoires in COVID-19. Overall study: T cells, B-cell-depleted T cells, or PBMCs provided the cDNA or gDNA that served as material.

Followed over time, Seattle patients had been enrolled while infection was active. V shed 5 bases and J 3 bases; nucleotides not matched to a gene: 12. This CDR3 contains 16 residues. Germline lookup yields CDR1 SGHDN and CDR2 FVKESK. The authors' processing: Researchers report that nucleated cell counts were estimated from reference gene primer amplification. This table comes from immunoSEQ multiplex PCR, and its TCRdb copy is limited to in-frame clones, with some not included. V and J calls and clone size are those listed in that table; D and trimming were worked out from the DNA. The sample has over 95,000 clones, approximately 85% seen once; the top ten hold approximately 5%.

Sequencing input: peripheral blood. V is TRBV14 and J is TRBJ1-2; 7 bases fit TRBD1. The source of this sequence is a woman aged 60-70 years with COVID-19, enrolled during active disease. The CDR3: CASSLTRTGGYYGYTF. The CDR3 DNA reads TGTGCCAGCAGCTTAACCAGGACAGGAGGATACTATGGCTACACCTTC.